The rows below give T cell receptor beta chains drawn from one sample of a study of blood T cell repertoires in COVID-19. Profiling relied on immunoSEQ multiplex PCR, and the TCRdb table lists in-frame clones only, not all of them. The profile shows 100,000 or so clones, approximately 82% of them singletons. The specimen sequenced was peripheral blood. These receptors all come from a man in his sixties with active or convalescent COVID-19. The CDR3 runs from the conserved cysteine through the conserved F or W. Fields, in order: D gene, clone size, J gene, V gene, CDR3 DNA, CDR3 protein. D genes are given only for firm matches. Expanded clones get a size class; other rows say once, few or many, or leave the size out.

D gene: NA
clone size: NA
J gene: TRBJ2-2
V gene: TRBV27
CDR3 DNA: TGTGCCAGCAGTTTATCGCCTGGCCGGGGCGGGGAGCTGTTTTTT
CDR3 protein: CASSLSPGRGGELFF

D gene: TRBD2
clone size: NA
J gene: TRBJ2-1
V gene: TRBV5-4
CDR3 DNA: TGTGCCAGCAGCTTGGGGGGCGGGAGGGGGAATGAGCAGTTCTTC
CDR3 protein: CASSLGGGRGNEQFF

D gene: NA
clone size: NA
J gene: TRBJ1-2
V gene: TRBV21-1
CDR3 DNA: TGTGCCAGCATTTCCTCGGAGGACAGACACAACTATGGCTACACCTTC
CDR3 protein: CASISSEDRHNYGYTF

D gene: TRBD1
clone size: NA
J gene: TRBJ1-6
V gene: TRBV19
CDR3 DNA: TGTGCCAGCAAGTTGGGGACAGACAGTACACCCCTCCACTTT
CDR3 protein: CASKLGTDSTPLHF

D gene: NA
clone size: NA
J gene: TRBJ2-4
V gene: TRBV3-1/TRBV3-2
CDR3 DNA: TGTGCCAGCAGCCAAGGGTCAGTAGCCAAAAACATTCAGTACTTC
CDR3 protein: CASSQGSVAKNIQYF

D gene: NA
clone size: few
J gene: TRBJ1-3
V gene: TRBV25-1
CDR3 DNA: TGTGCCAGCAGTGAATCGCGGGGGGCATATGGAAACACCATATATTTT
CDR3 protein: CASSESRGAYGNTIYF

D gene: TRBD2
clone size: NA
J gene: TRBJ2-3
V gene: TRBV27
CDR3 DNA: TGTGCCAGCAGCCCCGGGAGGGGAGATACGCAGTATTTT
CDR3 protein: CASSPGRGDTQYF

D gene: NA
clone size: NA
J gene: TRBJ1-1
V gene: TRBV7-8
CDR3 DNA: TGTGCCAGCAGCGCCCGAGGACAGCCGAACACTGAAGCTTTCTTT
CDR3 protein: CASSARGQPNTEAFF

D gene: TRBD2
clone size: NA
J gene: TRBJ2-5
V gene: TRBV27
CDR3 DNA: TGTGCCAGCAGTTTGTCTGCGGGAGTCTTAGAGACCCAGTACTTC
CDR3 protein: CASSLSAGVLETQYF

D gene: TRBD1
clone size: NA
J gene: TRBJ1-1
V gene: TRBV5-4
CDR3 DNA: TGTGCCAGCAGCCAAGCCGGGGACAGGGGTTCAGCTTTCTTT
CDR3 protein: CASSQAGDRGSAFF

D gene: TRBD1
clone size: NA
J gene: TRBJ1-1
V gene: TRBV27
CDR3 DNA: TGTGCCAGCAGTCGCTGGGACAGGGATGGTGAAGCTTTCTTT
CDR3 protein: CASSRWDRDGEAFF

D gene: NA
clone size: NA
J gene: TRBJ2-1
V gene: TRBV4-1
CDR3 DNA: TGCGCCAGCAGCCTTAGCGAGGTGGGATACAATGAGCAGTTCTTC
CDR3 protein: CASSLSEVGYNEQFF

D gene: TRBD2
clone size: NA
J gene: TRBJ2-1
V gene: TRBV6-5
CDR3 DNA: TGTGCCAGCAGGGCGGGAGGTCTCAATGAGCAGTTCTTC
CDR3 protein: CASRAGGLNEQFF

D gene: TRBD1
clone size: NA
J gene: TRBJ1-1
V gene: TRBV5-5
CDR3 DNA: TGTGCCAGCAGCTACAGGGGGACCAACACTGAAGCTTTCTTT
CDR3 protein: CASSYRGTNTEAFF

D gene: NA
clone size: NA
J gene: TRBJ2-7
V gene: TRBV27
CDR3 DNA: TGTGCCAGCAGTCCAATGGTCAGGAACTACGAGCAGTACTTC
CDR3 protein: CASSPMVRNYEQYF

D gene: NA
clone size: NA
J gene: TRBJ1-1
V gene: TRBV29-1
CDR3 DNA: TGCAGCGGCTCGGGACACCTGAACACTGAAGCTTTCTTT
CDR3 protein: CSGSGHLNTEAFF

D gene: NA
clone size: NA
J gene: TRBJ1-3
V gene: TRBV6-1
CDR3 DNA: TGTGCCAGCAGTGAAGCGAGGAGGGACTCTGGAAACACCATATATTTT
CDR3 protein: CASSEARRDSGNTIYF